Sequencing of this TCR beta chain was carried out in a study of PD-1 blockade in classical Hodgkin lymphoma. This clone has only one observation. Its matching antigen is unknown. TCRdb keeps only in-frame clones here, not all; method: immunoSEQ multiplex PCR. Of around 25,000 clones in the sample, around 89% are singletons; the top ten hold around 20%. The study, taken as a whole, reports: A significant rise in TCR diversity was seen by C4D1 for CD4+ cells but not for CD8+ cells. TCR diversity at baseline was reported to be reduced in newly diagnosed patients relative to healthy donors.

Time point given: cycle 4 day 1 (C4D1), after 5 to 7 weeks of nivolumab. Exposure to brentuximab vedotin varied, and each patient had relapsed following autologous stem cell transplantation. V lost 3 bases and J lost 4; bases outside the gene matches: 7. The V gene's germline CDR1 is SGHRS and CDR2 YFSETQ. The length of the CDR3 is 15 residues. The specimen comprised peripheral blood mononuclear cells (PBMCs), sampled before the fourth cycle of nivolumab. The origin of this receptor is a human donor with classical Hodgkin lymphoma. The rearrangement joins TRBV5-1 to TRBJ2-5; TRBD1 matches at 9 bases. CDR3 amino acids: CASSSGQGVGETQYF. CDR3 nucleotides: TGCGCCAGCAGCTCGGGACAGGGAGTAGGAGAGACCCAGTACTTC.